These 2 T cell receptor beta chains share one sample of origin, sequenced in a study of PD-L1 blockade in urothelial cancer. Time point specified: peripheral blood 6 weeks after treatment start. Method: immunoSEQ multiplex PCR; TCRdb's copy keeps in-frame clones and lacks some. In the table there are under 55,000 clones, roughly four fifths of which are singletons. Sequences were derived from PBMCs, sampled around atezolizumab (anti-PD-L1) treatment. All receptors come from a man between 60 and 70 years old with urothelial cancer.

The V and J genes are TRBV10-2 and TRBJ1-1; 7 positions agree with TRBD1. The CDR3 is 15 residues long. Germline V gives CDR1 WSHSY, CDR2 SAAADI. V lost 5 bases and J lost 1; bases outside the gene matches: 7. The CDR3 loop reads CASSSRTGANTEAFF. CDR3 sequence (DNA): TGCGCCAGCAGTTCTAGAACAGGGGCGAACACTGAAGCTTTCTTT.

This chain joins TRBV9 and TRBJ1-2; possibly TRBD1 for D (5 bases). In germline, CDR1 is SGDLS, CDR2 YYNGEE. The CDR3 spans 13 residues. Trimming pared 4 bases from V and 7 bases from J, leaving 14 bases between. The CDR3 sequence is CASSTQMGGGYTF. DNA for the CDR3: TGTGCCAGCAGCACTCAAATGGGGGGTGGCTACACCTTC.